This T cell receptor (beta chain) was retrieved from a study of human T cells and chemical hapten exposure. Study findings and constraints: No alteration of TCRs above 1 in 1000 frequency was seen with DPC sensitization.

V lost 4 bases, J lost 5 bases, and 15 bases lay in between. The CDR3 runs 15 residues. The germline V gene encodes CDR1 SGHRS and CDR2 YFSETQ. Unique molecular identifiers were linked by the library to individual cDNA molecules. MiXCR, run by TCRdb on the RACE reads, gives a single entry per CDR3 protein. The data show roughly 39,000 distinct CDR3 sequences, 9.5% to 15% seen once. Note on this clonotype: What it recognizes is unknown.

The time point here: patch test 3, about 24 weeks after DPC sensitization. Treatment indicated: therapeutic diphenylcyclopropenone sensitization with weekly scalp DPC. Total RNA was isolated from whole blood that had not been fractionated. The receptor was isolated from a woman in her 40s with alopecia areata. Some clones in this sample may be carry-over from other donors' samples. The rearrangement joins TRBV5-1 to TRBJ2-2; possibly TRBD1 for D (6 bases). The input for sequencing was whole blood, taken in connection with sensitization to the hapten diphenylcyclopropenone (DPC). CDR3 residues: CASSTGQIGTGELFF. CDR3 bases: TGCGCCAGCAGCACCGGACAGATTGGGACCGGGGAGCTGTTTTTT.